This TCR beta chain came from a study of blood T cell repertoires in COVID-19. Study as a whole: PBMCs, B-cell-depleted T cells, or T cells were the source of the cDNA or gDNA that made up the material.

Profiled with immunoSEQ multiplex PCR; TCRdb holds only in-frame clones, not every one. Among roughly 380,000 clones, about 88% were seen once, and the ten largest hold about 1.6%. The junction had 8 bases not matched to a gene; V was cut back by 9 bases and J by 1 base. In germline, CDR1 is ENHRY, CDR2 SYGVKD. This CDR3 is built from 16 residues. The chain couples TRBV10-3 to TRBJ1-6; TRBD1 matches at 8 bases. The sequencing input was peripheral blood. This receptor was identified in a woman in her thirties or forties with COVID-19, enrolled during active disease. Written as DNA, the CDR3 is TGTGCCATAAGCCCACGGGACAGGTCCTATAATTCACCCCTCCACTTT. Protein product: CAISPRDRSYNSPLHF.